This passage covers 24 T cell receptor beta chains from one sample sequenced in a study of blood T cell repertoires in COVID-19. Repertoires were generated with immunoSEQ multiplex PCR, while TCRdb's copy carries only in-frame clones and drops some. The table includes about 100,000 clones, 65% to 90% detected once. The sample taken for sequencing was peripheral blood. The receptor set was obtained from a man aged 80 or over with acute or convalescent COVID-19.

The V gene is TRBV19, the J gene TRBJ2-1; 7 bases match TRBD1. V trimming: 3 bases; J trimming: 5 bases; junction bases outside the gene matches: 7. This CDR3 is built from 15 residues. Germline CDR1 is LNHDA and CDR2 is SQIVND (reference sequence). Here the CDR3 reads CASSMSGQMNNEQFF. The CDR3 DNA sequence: TGTGCCAGTAGTATGTCGGGACAGATGAACAATGAGCAGTTCTTC.

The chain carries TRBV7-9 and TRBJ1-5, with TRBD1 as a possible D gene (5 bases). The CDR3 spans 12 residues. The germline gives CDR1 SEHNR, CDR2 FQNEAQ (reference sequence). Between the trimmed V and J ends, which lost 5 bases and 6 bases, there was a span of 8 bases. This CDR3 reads CASSRDSQPQHF. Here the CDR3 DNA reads TGTGCCAGCAGCCGGGACTCTCAGCCCCAGCATTTT.

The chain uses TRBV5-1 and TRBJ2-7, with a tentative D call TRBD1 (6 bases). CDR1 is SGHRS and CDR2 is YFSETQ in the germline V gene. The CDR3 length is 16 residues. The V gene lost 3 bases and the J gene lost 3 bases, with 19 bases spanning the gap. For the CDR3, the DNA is TGCGCCAGCAGCTCGACCACCCCGACACAGGGCTACGAGCAGTACTTC. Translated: CASSSTTPTQGYEQYF.

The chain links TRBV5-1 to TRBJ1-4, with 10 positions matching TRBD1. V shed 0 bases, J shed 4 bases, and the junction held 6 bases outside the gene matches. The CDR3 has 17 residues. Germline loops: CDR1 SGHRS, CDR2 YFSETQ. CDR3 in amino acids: CASSLGTGGSGNEKLFF. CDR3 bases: TGCGCCAGCAGCTTGGGGACAGGGGGATCCGGTAATGAAAAACTGTTTTTT.

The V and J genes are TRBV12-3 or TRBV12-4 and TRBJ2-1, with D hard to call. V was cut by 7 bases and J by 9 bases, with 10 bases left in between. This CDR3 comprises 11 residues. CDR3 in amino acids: CASTITTEQFF. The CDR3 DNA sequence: TGTGCCAGCACAATCACTACTGAGCAGTTCTTC.

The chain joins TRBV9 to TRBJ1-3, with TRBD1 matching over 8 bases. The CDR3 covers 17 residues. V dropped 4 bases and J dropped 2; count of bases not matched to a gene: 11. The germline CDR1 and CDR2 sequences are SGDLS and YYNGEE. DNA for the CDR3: TGTGCCAGCAGCTTCCGACAGGGGTCTATCGCTGGAAACACCATATATTTT. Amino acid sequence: CASSFRQGSIAGNTIYF.

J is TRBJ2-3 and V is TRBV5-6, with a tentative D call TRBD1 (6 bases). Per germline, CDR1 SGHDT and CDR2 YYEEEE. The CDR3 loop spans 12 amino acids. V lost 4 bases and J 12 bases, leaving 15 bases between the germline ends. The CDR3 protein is CASSEDRQPQYF. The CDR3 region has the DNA TGTGCCAGCAGCGAAGACAGGCAACCACAGTATTTT. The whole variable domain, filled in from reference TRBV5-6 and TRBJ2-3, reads DAGVTQSPTHLIKTRGQQVTLRCSPKSGHDTVSWYQQALGQGPQFIFQYYEEEERQRGNFPDRFSGHQFPNYSSELNVNALLLGDSALYLCASSEDRQPQYFGPGTRLTVL.

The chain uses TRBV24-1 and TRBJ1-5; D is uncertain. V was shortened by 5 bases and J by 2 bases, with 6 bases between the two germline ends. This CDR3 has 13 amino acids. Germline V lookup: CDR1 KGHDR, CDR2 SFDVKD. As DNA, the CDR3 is TGTGCCACCAGTGTCCGGGGCAATCAGCCCCAGCATTTT. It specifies CATSVRGNQPQHF.

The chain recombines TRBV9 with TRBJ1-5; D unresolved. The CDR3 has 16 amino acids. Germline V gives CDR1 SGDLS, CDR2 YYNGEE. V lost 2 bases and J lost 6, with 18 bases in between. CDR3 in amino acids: CASSVGEARVSQPQHF. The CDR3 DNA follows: TGTGCCAGCAGCGTTGGGGAGGCTAGGGTTTCTCAGCCCCAGCATTTT.

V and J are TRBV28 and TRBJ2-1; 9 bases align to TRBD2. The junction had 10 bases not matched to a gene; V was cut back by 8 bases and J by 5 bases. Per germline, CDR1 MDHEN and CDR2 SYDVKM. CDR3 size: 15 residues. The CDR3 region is CASGLAGSGDNEQFF. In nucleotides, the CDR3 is TGTGCCAGCGGTCTAGCGGGATCTGGGGACAATGAGCAGTTCTTC. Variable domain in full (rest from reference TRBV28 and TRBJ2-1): DVKVTQSSRYLVKRTGEKVFLECVQDMDHENMFWYRQDPGLGLRLIYFSYDVKMKEKGDIPEGYSVSREKKERFSLILESASTNQTSMYLCASGLAGSGDNEQFFGPGTRLTVL.

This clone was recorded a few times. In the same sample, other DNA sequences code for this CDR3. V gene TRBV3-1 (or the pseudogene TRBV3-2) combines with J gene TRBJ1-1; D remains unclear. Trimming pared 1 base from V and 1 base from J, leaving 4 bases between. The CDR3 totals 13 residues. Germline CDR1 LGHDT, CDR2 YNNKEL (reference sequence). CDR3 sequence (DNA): TGTGCCAGCAGCCAAGTACAGAACACTGAAGCTTTCTTT. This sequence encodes CASSQVQNTEAFF.

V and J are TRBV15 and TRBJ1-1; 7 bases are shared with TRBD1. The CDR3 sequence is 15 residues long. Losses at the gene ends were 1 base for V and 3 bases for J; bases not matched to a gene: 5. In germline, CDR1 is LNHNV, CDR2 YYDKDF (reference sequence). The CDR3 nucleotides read TGTGCCACCAGCAGAGGAGGGGGCGGGGACACTGAAGCTTTCTTT. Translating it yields CATSRGGGGDTEAFF.

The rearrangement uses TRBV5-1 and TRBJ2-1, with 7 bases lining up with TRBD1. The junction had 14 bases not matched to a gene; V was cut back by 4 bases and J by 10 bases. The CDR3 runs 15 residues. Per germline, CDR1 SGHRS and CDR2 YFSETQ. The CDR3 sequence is CASSLGTAELGEQFF. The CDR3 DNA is TGCGCCAGCAGCCTAGGGACAGCCGAGTTAGGAGAGCAGTTCTTC.

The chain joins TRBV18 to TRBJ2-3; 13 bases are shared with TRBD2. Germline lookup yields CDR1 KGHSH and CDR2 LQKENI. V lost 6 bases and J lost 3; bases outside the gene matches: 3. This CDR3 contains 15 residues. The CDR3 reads CASSPTSGRTDTQYF. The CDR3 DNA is TGTGCCAGCTCCCCGACTAGCGGGAGGACAGATACGCAGTATTTT.

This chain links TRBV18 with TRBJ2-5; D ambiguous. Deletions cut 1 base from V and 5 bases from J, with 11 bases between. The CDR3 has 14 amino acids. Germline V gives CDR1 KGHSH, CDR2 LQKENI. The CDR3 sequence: CASSPQAHRETQYF. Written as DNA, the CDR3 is TGTGCCAGCTCACCACAAGCGCATAGGGAGACCCAGTACTTC.

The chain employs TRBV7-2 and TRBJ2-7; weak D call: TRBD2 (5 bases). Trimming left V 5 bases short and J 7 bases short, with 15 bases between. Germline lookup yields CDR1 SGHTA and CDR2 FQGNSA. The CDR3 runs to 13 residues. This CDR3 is CASSPLRDGEQYF. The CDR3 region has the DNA TGTGCCAGCAGCCCTCTGAGGGATGGGGAGCAGTACTTC.

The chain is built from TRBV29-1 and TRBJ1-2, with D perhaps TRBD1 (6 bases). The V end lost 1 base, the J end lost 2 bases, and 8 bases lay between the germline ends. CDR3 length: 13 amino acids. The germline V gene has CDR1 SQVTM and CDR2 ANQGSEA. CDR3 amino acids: CSVEGQGNYGYTF. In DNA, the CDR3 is TGCAGCGTTGAAGGGCAGGGGAACTATGGCTACACCTTC.

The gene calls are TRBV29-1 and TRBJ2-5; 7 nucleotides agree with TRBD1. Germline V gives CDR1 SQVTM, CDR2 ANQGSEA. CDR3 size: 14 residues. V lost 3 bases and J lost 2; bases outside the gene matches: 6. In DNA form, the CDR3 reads TGCAGCGTTGAGATGGGGACAGTGCAAGAGACCCAGTACTTC. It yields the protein CSVEMGTVQETQYF.

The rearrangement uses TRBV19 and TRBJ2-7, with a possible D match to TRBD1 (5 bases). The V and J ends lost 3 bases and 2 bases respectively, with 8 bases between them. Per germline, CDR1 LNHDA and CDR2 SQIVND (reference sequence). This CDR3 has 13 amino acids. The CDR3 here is CASSIPGPYEQYF. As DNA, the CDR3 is TGTGCCAGTAGTATCCCAGGGCCCTACGAGCAGTACTTC.

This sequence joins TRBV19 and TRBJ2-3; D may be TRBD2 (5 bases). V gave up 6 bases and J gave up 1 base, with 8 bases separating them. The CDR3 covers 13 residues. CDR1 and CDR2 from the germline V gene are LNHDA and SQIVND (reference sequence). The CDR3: CASSLSGTDTQYF. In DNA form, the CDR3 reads TGTGCCAGTAGCCTTAGCGGCACAGATACGCAGTATTTT.

Here the CDR3 reads CASRTGQRPQHF. For the CDR3, the DNA is TGTGCCAGCAGGACAGGACAGCGGCCCCAGCATTTT. The V gene is TRBV6-5, the J gene TRBJ1-5; a weak D match, TRBD1 (6 bases). CDR1 and CDR2 from the germline V gene are MNHEY and SVGAGI. The CDR3 runs 12 residues. Between the trimmed V and J ends, which lost 6 bases and 9 bases, there was a span of 12 bases.

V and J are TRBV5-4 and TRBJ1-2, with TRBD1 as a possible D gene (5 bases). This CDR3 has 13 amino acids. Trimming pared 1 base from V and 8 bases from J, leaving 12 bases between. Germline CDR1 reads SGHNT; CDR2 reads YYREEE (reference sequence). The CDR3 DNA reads TGTGCCAGCAGCTTGTCTGGGGCGGAGGGCTACACCTTC. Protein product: CASSLSGAEGYTF. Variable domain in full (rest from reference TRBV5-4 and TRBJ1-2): ETGVTQSPTHLIKTRGQQVTLRCSSQSGHNTVSWYQQALGQGPQFIFQYYREEENGRGNFPPRFSGLQFPNYSSELNVNALELDDSALYLCASSLSGAEGYTFGSGTRLTVV.

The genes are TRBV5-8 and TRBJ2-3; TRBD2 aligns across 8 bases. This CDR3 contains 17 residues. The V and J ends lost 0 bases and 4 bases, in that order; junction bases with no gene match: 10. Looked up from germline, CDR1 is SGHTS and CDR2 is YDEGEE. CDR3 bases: TGTGCCAGCAGCTTGGCCCGGCTAGCGGGCTTCGCAGATACGCAGTATTTT. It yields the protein CASSLARLAGFADTQYF. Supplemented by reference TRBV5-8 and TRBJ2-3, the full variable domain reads EAGVTQSPTHLIKTRGQQATLRCSPISGHTSVYWYQQALGLGLQFLLWYDEGEERNRGNFPPRFSGRQFPNYSSELNVNALELEDSALYLCASSLARLAGFADTQYFGPGTRLTVL.

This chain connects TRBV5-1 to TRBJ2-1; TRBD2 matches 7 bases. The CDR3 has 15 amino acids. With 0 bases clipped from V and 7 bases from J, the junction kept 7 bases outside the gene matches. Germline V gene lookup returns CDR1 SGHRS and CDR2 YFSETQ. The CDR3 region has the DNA TGCGCCAGCAGCTTGGATGGTAGCGGGTGGAATGAGCAGTTCTTC. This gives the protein CASSLDGSGWNEQFF.